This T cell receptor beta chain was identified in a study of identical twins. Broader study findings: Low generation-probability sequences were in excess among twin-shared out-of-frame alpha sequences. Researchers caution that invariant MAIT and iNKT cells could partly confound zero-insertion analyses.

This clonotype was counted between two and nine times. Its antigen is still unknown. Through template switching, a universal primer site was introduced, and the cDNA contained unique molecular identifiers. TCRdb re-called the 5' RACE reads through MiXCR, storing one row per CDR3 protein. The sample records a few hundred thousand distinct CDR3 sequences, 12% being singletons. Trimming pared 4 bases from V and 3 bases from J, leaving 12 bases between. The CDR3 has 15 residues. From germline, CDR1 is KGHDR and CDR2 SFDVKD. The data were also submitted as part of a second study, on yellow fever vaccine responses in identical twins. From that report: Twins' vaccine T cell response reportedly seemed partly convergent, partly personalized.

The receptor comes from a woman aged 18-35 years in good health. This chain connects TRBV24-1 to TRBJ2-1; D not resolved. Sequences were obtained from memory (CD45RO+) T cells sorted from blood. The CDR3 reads CATSDSGPNYNEQFF. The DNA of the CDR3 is TGTGCCACCAGTGACTCGGGCCCCAACTACAATGAGCAGTTCTTC.